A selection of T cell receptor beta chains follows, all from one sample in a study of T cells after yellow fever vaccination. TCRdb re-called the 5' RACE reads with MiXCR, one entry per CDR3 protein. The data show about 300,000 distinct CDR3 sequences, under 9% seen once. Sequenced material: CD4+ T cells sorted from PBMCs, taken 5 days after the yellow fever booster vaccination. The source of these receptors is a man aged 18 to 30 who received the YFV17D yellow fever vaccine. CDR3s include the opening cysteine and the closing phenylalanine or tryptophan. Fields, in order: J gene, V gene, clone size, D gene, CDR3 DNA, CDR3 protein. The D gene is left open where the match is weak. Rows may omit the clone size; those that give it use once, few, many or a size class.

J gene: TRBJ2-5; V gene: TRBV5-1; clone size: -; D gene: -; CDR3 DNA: TGCGCCAGCACCCAGGACTTATACCAAGAGACCCAGTACTTC; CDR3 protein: CASTQDLYQETQYF
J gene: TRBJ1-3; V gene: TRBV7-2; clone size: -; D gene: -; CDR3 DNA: TGTGCCAGCAGCTTAGGTCGACGAGGGGCCGTCTCTGGAAACACCATATATTTT; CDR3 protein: CASSLGRRGAVSGNTIYF
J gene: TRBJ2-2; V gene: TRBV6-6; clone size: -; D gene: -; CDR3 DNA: TGTGCCAGCAGTTACTCGACGGGAAGCGGGGAGCTGTTTTTT; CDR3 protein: CASSYSTGSGELFF
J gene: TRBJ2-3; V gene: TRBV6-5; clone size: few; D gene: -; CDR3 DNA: TGTGCCAGCAGTTGGGGCCAACTCAGCACAGATACGCAGTATTTT; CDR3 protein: CASSWGQLSTDTQYF
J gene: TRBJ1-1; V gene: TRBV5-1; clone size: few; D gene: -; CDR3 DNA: TGCGCCAGCAGCTTGGAGGTGACAGTGAACACTGAAGCTTTCTTT; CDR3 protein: CASSLEVTVNTEAFF
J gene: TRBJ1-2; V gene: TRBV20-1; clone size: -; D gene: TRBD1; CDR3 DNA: TGCAGTGCTAGACCGAGGAGACATGGGACAGGGAGTGGCTACACCTTC; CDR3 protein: CSARPRRHGTGSGYTF
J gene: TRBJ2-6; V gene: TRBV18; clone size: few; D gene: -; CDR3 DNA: TGTGCCAGCTCACGCACAGGGACCTCTGGGGCCAACGTCCTGACTTTC; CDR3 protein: CASSRTGTSGANVLTF
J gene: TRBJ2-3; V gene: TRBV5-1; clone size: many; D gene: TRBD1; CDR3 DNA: TGCGCCAGCAGCTTGGACCTCCGGGACAGAAATACGCAGTATTTT; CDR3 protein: CASSLDLRDRNTQYF
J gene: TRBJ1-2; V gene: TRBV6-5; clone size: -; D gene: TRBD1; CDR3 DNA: TGTGCCAGCGTTGCTGGGACAGGTGATGGCTACACCTTC; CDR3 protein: CASVAGTGDGYTF
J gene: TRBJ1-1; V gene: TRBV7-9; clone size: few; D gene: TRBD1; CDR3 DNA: TGTGCCAGCAGACCGCGGACAGGGGGCCTGAACACTGAAGCTTTCTTT; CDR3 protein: CASRPRTGGLNTEAFF
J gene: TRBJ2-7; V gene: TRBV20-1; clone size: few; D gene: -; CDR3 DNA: TGCAGTGCGCTCGGGGGGCAGACCCCCTACGAGCAGTACTTC; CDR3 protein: CSALGGQTPYEQYF
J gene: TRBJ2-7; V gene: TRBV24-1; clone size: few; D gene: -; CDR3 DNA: TGTGCCACCAGTTACCTTAGAAAAACGGGGTCGCCCCGGCGGGCCGAGCAGTACTTC; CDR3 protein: CATSYLRKTGSPRRAEQYF
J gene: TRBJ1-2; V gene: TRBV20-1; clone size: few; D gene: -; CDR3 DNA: TGCAGTGCTAGAGGGGGCTTTGACTATGGCTACACCTTC; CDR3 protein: CSARGGFDYGYTF
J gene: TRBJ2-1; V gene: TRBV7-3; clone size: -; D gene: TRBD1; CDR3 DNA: TGTGCCAGCAGCTCCCGCCCGGGACAGGGACCTCCCTACAATGAGCAGTTCTTC; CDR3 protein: CASSSRPGQGPPYNEQFF
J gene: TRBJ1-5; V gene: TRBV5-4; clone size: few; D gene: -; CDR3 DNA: TGTGCCAGCAGCTTCGCGGGGCAGCCCCAGCATTTT; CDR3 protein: CASSFAGQPQHF
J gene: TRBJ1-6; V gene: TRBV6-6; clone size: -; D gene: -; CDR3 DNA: TGTGCCAGCAGTTATTTGGGTCGTGGTTCACCCCTCCACTTT; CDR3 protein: CASSYLGRGSPLHF
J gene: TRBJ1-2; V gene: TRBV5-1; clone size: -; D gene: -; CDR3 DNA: TGCGCCAGCAGCTTGGAGGGGAACTATGGCTACACCTTC; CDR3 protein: CASSLEGNYGYTF
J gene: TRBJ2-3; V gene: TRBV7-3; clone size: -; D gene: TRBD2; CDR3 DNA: TGTGCCAGCAGCTTGACTAGCGGGAGGGGCACAGATACGCAGTATTTT; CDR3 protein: CASSLTSGRGTDTQYF
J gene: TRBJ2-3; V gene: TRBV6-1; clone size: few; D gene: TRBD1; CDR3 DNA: TGTGCCAGCAGTAAACAGGGGTTAGATACGCAGTATTTT; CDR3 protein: CASSKQGLDTQYF
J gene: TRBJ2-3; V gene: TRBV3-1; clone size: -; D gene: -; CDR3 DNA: TGTGCCAGCAGCCAAGTTCCCCCAGGGGTCAGAGATACGCAGTATTTT; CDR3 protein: CASSQVPPGVRDTQYF
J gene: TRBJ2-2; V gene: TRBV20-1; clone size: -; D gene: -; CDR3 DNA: TGCAGTGCTAGAGTTCCCCCGGCCGGGGAGCTGTTTTTT; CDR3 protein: CSARVPPAGELFF
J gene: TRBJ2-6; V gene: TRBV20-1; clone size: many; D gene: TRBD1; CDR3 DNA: TGCAGTGCTAATGGGGGACAGGATCCCTCTGGGGCCAACGTCCTGACTTTC; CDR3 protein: CSANGGQDPSGANVLTF
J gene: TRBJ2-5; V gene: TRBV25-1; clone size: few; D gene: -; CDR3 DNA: TGTGCCAGCAGTGAAGTTCCCGGGACCCAGTACTTC; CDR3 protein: CASSEVPGTQYF
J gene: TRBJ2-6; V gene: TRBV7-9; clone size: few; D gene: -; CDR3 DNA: TGTGCCAGCAGCGGGGGGGACAGGCAAAGCTCTGGGGCCAACGTCCTGACTTTC; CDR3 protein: CASSGGDRQSSGANVLTF
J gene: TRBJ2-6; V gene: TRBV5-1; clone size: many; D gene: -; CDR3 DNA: TGCGCCAGCAGCTTGGGGCAGGCGCTCAGGTCTGGGGCCAACGTCCTGACTTTC; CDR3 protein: CASSLGQALRSGANVLTF
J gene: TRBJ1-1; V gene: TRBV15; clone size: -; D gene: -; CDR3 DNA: TGTGCCACCAGCAGAGATCGGGGCACAGACATGAACACTGAAGCTTTCTTT; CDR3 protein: CATSRDRGTDMNTEAFF
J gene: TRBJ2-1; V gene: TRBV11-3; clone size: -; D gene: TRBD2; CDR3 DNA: TGTGCCAGCAGCTTAGATCAGGGAGGGTCCAGCACCTACAATGAGCAGTTCTTC; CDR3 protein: CASSLDQGGSSTYNEQFF
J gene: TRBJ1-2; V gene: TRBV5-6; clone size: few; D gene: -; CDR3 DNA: TGTGCCAGCAGCGGGGGAGACGGAGGCTACACCTTC; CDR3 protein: CASSGGDGGYTF
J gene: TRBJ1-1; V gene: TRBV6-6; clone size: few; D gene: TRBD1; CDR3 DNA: TGTGCCACACAACAGGGGCGGTCGACTGAAGCTTTCTTT; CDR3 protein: CATQQGRSTEAFF
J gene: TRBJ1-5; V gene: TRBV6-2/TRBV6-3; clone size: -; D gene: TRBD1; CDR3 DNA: TGTGCCAGCAGCGCCCGACAGGGTACTTTAAATCAGCCCCAGCATTTT; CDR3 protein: CASSARQGTLNQPQHF
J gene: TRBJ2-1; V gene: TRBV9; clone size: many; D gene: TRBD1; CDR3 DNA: TGTGCCAGCAGCGTAGACGGGACAGCTTTTTACAATGAGCAGTTCTTC; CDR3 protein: CASSVDGTAFYNEQFF
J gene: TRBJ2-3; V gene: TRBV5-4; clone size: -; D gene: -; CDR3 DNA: TGTGCCAGCAGCCCCCCACGGAGTAAAGATACGCAGTATTTT; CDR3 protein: CASSPPRSKDTQYF
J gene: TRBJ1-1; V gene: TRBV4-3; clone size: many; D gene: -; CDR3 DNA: TGCGCCAGCAGCCAAGATATAGGCGCAGGGACAAGGAACACTGAAGCTTTCTTT; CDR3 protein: CASSQDIGAGTRNTEAFF
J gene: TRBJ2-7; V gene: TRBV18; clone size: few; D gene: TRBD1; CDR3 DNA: TGTGCCAGCTCACCACGGACAGGACGGACGTTCTACGAGCAGTACTTC; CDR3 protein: CASSPRTGRTFYEQYF
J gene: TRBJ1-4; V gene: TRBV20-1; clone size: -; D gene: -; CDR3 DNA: TGCAGTGCTAGAGATTGGTCAGCCCTTAATGAAAAACTGTTTTTT; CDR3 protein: CSARDWSALNEKLFF
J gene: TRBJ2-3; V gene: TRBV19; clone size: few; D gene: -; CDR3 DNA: TGTGCCAGTAGTATCCCCCGGGACTCCACAGATACGCAGTATTTT; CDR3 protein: CASSIPRDSTDTQYF
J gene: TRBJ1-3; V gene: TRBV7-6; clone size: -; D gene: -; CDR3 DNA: TGTGCCAGCAGCTTAAGGGCCCGGGCAGACTCTGGAAACACCATATATTTT; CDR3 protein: CASSLRARADSGNTIYF
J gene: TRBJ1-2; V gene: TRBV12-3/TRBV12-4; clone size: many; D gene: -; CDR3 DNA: TGTGCCAGCAGTGAGAGAAACAGGGTTGTAAACGGCTACACCTTC; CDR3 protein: CASSERNRVVNGYTF
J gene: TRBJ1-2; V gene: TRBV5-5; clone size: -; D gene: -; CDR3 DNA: TGTGCCAGCAGCTTGGTTATGGACTATGGCTACACCTTC; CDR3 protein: CASSLVMDYGYTF
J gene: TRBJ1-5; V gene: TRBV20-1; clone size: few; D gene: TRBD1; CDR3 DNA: TGCAGTGCTGACAGGGGCAATCAGCCCCAGCATTTT; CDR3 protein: CSADRGNQPQHF
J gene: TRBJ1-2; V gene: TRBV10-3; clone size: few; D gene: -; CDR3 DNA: TGTGCCACAACTCCGGGGGGGGGTACTAACTATGGCTACACCTTC; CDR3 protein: CATTPGGGTNYGYTF
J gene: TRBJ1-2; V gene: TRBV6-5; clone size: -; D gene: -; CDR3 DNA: TGTGCCAGCAGTTACTGGGGTGGCTACACCTTC; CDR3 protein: CASSYWGGYTF
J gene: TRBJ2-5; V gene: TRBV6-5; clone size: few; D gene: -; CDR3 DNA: TGTGCCAGCAGTAAATTTGGGGGGCAAGAGACCCAGTACTTC; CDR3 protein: CASSKFGGQETQYF
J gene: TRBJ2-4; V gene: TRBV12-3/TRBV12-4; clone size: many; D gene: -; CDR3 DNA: TGTGCCAGCAGCGCCGCGGGACAGTTAAAAAACATTCAGTACTTC; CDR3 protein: CASSAAGQLKNIQYF
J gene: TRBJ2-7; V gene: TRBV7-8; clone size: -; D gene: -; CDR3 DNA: TGTGCCAGCAGCTTCGACACGGGGATCTACGAGCAGTACTTC; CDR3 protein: CASSFDTGIYEQYF
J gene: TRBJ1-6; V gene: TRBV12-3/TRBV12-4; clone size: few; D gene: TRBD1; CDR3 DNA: TGTGCCAGCAGTTCACAGACCTCGGGACAGTATAATTCACCCCTCCACTTT; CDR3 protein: CASSSQTSGQYNSPLHF
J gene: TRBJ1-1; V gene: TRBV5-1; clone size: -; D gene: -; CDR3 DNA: TGCGCCAGCAGCTCCCTGGGGGAGGGGACCACTGAAGCTTTCTTT; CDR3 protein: CASSSLGEGTTEAFF
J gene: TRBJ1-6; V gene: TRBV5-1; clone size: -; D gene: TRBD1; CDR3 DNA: TGCGCCAGCAGCTCGGCGACAGGGACAGAGAATTCACCCCTCCACTTT; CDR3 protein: CASSSATGTENSPLHF
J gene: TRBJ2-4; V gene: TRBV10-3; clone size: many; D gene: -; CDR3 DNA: TGTGCCATCAGTGATGGGGCCAGCGGGAACATTCAGTACTTC; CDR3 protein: CAISDGASGNIQYF
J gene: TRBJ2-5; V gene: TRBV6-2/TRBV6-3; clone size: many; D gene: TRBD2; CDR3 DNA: TGTGCCAGCAGTCCCCGGACTAGCGGGGACCAAGAGACCCAGTACTTC; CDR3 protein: CASSPRTSGDQETQYF
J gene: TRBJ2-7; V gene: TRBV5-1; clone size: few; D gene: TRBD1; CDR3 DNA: TGCGCCAGCAGCTTGTCCGGGACAGACTATTACGAGCAGTACTTC; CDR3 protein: CASSLSGTDYYEQYF
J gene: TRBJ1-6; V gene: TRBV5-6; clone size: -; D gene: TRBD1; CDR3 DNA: TGTGCCAGCAGCGCCCAGGGACAGGGGTATAATTCACCCCTCCACTTT; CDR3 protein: CASSAQGQGYNSPLHF
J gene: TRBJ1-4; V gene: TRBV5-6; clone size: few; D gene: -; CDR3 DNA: TGTGCCAGCAGCTTATTTGCGGGACCTGAAAAACTGTTTTTT; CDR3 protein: CASSLFAGPEKLFF
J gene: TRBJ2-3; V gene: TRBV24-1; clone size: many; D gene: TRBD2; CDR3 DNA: TGTGCCACCAGTGACCCTAGCGGGGGCACAGATACGCAGTATTTT; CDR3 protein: CATSDPSGGTDTQYF
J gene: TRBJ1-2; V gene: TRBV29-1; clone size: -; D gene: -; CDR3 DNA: TGCAGCGTCAGACCGGGGGGCTATGGCTACACCTTC; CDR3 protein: CSVRPGGYGYTF
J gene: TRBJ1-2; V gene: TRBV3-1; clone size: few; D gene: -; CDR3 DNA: TGTGCCAGCAGCGGAAAGGAGAGCCTCCGGGGCTATGGCTACACCTTC; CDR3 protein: CASSGKESLRGYGYTF
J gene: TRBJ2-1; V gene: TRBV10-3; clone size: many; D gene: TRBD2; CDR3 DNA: TGTGCCATCAGTGAGTCGACGGGGGGGCGTGAGCAGTTCTTC; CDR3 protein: CAISESTGGREQFF
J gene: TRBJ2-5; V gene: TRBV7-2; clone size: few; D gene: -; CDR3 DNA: TGTGCCAGCAGTACCCCATTGGGGACCCAGTACTTC; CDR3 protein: CASSTPLGTQYF
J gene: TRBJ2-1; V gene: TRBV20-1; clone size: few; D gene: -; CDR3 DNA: TGCAGTGCTAGAGGCGCCCAAGACAATGAGCAGTTCTTC; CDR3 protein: CSARGAQDNEQFF
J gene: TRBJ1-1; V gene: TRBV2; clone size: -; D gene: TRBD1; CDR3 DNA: TGTGCCAGCAGTGGGGCCTGGGGACAGACGAAGAACACTGAAGCTTTCTTT; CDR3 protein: CASSGAWGQTKNTEAFF